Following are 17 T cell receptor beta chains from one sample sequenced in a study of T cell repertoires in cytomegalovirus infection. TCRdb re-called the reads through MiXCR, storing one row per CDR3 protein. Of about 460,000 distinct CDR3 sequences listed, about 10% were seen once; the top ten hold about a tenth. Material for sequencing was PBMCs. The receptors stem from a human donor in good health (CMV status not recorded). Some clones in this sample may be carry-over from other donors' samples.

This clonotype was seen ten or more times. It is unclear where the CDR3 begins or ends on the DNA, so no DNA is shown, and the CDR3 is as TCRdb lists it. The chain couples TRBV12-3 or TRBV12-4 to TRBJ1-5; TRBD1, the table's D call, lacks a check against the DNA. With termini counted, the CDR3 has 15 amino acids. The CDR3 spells CASSSSDTSNQPQHF.

The CDR3 reads CASSYSRGRHYGYTF. CDR3 in DNA: TGTGCCAGCAGTTACTCACGGGGACGGCACTATGGCTACACCTTC. The chain carries TRBV6-5 and TRBJ1-2, with D possibly being TRBD1 (5 bases). The CDR3 extends over 15 amino acids. V lost 0 bases and J 3 bases, leaving 11 bases between the germline ends. Germline-derived CDR1 and CDR2 are MNHEY and SVGAGI.

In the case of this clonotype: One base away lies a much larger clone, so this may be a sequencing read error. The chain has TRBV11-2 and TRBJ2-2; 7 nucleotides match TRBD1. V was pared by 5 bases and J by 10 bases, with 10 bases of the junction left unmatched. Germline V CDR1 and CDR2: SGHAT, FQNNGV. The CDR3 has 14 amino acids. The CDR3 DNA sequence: TGTGCCAGCAGCAGACTGACAGGGTCCGTGGAGCTGTTTTTT. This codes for CASSRLTGSVELFF. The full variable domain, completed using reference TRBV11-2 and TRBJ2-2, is EAGVAQSPRYKIIEKRQSVAFWCNPISGHATLYWYQQILGQGPKLLIQFQNNGVVDDSQLPKDRFSAERLKGVDSTLKIQPAKLEDSAVYLCASSRLTGSVELFFGEGSRLTVL.

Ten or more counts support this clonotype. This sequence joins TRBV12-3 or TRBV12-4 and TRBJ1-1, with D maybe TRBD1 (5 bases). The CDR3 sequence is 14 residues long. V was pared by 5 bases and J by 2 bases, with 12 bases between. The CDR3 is CASSAAGANTEAFF. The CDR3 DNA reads TGTGCCAGCAGTGCTGCCGGGGCCAACACTGAAGCTTTCTTT.

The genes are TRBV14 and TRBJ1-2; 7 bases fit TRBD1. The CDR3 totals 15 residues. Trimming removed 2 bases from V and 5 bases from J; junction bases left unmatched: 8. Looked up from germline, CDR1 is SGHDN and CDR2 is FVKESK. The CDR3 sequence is CASSQPGTALYGYTF. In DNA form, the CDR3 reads TGTGCCAGCAGCCAACCCGGGACAGCCCTATATGGCTACACCTTC.

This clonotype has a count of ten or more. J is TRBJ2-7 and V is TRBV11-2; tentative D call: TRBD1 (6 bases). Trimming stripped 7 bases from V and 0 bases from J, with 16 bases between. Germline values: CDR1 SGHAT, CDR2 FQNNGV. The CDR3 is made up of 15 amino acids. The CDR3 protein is CASTIEQGRSYEQYF. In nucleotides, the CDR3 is TGTGCCAGCACCATCGAACAGGGCCGCTCCTACGAGCAGTACTTC.

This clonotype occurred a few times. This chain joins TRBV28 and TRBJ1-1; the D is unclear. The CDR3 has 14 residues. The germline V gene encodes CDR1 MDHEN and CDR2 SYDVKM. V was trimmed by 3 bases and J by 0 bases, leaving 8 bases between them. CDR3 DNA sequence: TGTGCCAGCAGTTTTAACCACATGAACACTGAAGCTTTCTTT. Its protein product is CASSFNHMNTEAFF. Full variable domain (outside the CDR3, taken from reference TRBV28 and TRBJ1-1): DVKVTQSSRYLVKRTGEKVFLECVQDMDHENMFWYRQDPGLGLRLIYFSYDVKMKEKGDIPEGYSVSREKKERFSLILESASTNQTSMYLCASSFNHMNTEAFFGQGTRLTVV.

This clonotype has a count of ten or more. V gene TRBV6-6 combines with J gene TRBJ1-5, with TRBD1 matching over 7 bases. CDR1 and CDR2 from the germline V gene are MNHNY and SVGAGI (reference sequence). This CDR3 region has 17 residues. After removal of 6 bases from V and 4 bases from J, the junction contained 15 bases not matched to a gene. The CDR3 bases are TGTGCCAGCAGGGCCATGGGGAGGGGGCAGGGGAATCAGCCCCAGCATTTT. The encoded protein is CASRAMGRGQGNQPQHF.

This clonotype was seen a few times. The CDR3, as DNA: TGTGCCAGCAATCCGACAGGGAGTAGCTATGGCTACACCTTC. It specifies CASNPTGSSYGYTF. The rearrangement uses TRBV25-1 and TRBJ1-2; 7 bases map to TRBD1. Trimming cost V 7 bases and J 4 bases; bases outside gene matches: 9. There are 14 residues in the CDR3. CDR1 is MGHDK, CDR2 SYGVNS, per germline.

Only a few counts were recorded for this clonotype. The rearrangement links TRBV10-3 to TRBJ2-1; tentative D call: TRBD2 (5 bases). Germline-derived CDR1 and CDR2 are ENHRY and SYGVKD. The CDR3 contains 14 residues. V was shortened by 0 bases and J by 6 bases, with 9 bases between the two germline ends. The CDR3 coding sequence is TGTGCCATCAGTGAGTCCGATGAGGGCAATGAGCAGTTCTTC. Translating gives CAISESDEGNEQFF.

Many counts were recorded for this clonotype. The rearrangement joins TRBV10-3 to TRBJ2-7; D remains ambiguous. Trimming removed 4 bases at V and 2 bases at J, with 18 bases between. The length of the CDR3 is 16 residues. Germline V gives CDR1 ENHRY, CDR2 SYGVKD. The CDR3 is CAISGYGSGRPYEQYF. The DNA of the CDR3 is TGTGCCATCAGTGGTTATGGGTCAGGAAGACCCTACGAGCAGTACTTC.

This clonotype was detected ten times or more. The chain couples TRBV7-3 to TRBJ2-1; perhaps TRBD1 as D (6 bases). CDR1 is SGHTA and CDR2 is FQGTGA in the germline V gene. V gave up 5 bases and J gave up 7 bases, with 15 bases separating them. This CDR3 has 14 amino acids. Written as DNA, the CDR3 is TGTGCCAGCAGCACTCCCGGGACAAATAATGAGCAGTTCTTC. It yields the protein CASSTPGTNNEQFF. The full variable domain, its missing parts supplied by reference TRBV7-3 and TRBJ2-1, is GAGVSQTPSNKVTEKGKYVELRCDPISGHTALYWYRQSLGQGPEFLIYFQGTGAADDSGLPNDRFFAVRPEGSVSTLKIQRTERGDSAVYLCASSTPGTNNEQFFGPGTRLTVL.

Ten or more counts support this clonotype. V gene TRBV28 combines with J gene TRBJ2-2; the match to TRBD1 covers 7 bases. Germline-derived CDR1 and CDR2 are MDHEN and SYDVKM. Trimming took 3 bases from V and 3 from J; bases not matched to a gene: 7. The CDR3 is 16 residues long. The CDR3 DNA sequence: TGTGCCAGCAGTTTTTTGACAGGGCGGCACACCGGGGAGCTGTTTTTT. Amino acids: CASSFLTGRHTGELFF. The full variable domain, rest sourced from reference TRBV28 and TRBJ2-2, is DVKVTQSSRYLVKRTGEKVFLECVQDMDHENMFWYRQDPGLGLRLIYFSYDVKMKEKGDIPEGYSVSREKKERFSLILESASTNQTSMYLCASSFLTGRHTGELFFGEGSRLTVL.

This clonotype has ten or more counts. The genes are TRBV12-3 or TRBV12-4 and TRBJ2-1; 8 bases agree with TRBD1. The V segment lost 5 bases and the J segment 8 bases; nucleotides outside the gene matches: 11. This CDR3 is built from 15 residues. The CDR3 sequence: CASSPTGQGFDEQFF. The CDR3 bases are TGTGCCAGCAGTCCAACCGGACAGGGTTTCGATGAGCAGTTCTTC.

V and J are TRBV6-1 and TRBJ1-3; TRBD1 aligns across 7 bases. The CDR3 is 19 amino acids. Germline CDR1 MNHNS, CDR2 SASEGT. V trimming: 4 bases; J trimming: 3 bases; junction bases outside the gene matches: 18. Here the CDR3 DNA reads TGTGCCAGCAGTGGGATACCGGGACAGTCCTTACTTCTTGGAAACACCATATATTTT. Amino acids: CASSGIPGQSLLLGNTIYF.

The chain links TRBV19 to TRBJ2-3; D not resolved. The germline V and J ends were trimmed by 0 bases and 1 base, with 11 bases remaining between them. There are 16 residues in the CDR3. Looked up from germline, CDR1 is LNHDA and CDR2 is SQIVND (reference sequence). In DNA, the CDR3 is TGTGCCAGTAGTATAGAGCGAGGCAGACGCACAGATACGCAGTATTTT. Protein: CASSIERGRRTDTQYF.

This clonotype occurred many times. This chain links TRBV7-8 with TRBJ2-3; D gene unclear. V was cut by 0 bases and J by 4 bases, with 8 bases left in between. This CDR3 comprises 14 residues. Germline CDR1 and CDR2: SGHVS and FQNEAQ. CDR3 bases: TGTGCCAGCAGCTTAGCACGACTTTCAGATACGCAGTATTTT. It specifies CASSLARLSDTQYF. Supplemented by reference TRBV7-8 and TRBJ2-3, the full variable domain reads GAGVSQSPRYKVAKRGQDVALRCDPISGHVSLFWYQQALGQGPEFLTYFQNEAQLDKSGLPSDRFFAERPEGSVSTLKIQRTQQEDSAVYLCASSLARLSDTQYFGPGTRLTVL.